What follows are 13 T cell receptor beta chains derived from one specimen sequenced in a study of T cell responses to AZD1222 COVID-19 vaccine. TCRdb keeps only in-frame clones here, not all; method: immunoSEQ multiplex PCR. The table has 75,000 to 95,000 clones, 90% seen once; the top ten hold more than 4%. Sequenced here: peripheral blood, sampled on day 0 of AZD1222 vaccination. The receptors stem from an adult in good health.

The rearrangement uses TRBV4-1 and TRBJ2-4; D gene ambiguous. Germline CDR1 is MGHRA and CDR2 is YSYEKL. With 2 bases removed from V and 0 bases from J, the gap between germline ends came to 5 bases. CDR3 length equals 14 residues. CDR3 amino acids: CASSQPRAKNIQYF. The CDR3 region has the DNA TGCGCCAGCAGCCAACCTAGAGCCAAAAACATTCAGTACTTC.

V gene TRBV5-5 combines with J gene TRBJ2-7; 7 nucleotides agree with TRBD2. V was clipped by 1 base and J by 4 bases; unmatched bases: 8. The CDR3 extends over 15 amino acids. CDR1 SGHKS and CDR2 YYEKEE come from the germline V gene (reference sequence). In nucleotides, the CDR3 is TGTGCCAGCAGCTTGTGGAGGGGCGGGGGTTACGAGCAGTACTTC. This gives the protein CASSLWRGGGYEQYF.

There are a few counts of this clone. The chain has TRBV4-3 and TRBJ2-3; 10 nucleotides agree with TRBD2. CDR1 is LGHNA and CDR2 is YSLEER in the germline V gene. V shed 1 base and J 6 bases; nucleotides not matched to a gene: 19. This CDR3 is built from 20 residues. CDR3 protein: CASSQVPPVYPSGRSDTQYF. For the CDR3, the DNA is TGCGCCAGCAGCCAAGTTCCCCCCGTGTACCCTAGCGGGAGATCGGATACGCAGTATTTT.

This clone was observed once. J is TRBJ1-1 and V is TRBV19, with D tentatively TRBD1 (6 bases). V dropped 4 bases and J dropped 4 bases, with 13 bases sitting between them. The CDR3 is 14 amino acids. The V gene's germline CDR1 is LNHDA and CDR2 SQIVND (reference sequence). The CDR3 sequence: CASSKQGFATEAFF. The CDR3 bases are TGTGCCAGTAGTAAGCAGGGGTTTGCCACTGAAGCTTTCTTT.

The chain recombines TRBV12-5 with TRBJ1-5; no clear D. This CDR3 spans 11 amino acids. Germline loops: CDR1 LGHNT, CDR2 FRNRAP. The V gene lost 6 bases and the J gene lost 5 bases, with 5 bases spanning the gap. CDR3 nucleotide sequence: TGTGCTAGTGGCTGGGATCAGCCCCAGCATTTT. Its protein product is CASGWDQPQHF.

The V call is TRBV29-1, the J call TRBJ2-7, with TRBD1 identical over 9 bases. The CDR3 runs 13 residues. V dropped 3 bases and J dropped 2; count of bases not matched to a gene: 2. In germline, CDR1 is SQVTM, CDR2 ANQGSEA. In nucleotides, the CDR3 is TGCAGCGTTGAGGGACAGGGAACCTACGAGCAGTACTTC. This gives the protein CSVEGQGTYEQYF.

The rearrangement joins TRBV7-9 to TRBJ1-1; D may be TRBD1 (5 bases). The CDR3 covers 14 residues. Germline CDR1 is SEHNR and CDR2 is FQNEAQ (reference sequence). Trimming removed 2 bases at V and 6 bases at J, with 13 bases between. In DNA, the CDR3 is TGTGCCAGCAGCTTATGGGACCGCAGGTCTGAAGCTTTCTTT. Translating gives CASSLWDRRSEAFF.

The gene calls are TRBV7-6 and TRBJ2-2; a possible D gene is TRBD2 (6 bases). The CDR3 runs 16 residues. Per germline, CDR1 SGHVS and CDR2 FNYEAQ. V dropped 5 bases and J dropped 6 bases, with 19 bases sitting between them. CDR3 bases: TGTGCCAGCAGCCCCTGGCCCCAGGGAGGCGCCGGGGAGCTGTTTTTT. This sequence encodes CASSPWPQGGAGELFF.

V and J are TRBV30 and TRBJ1-6; no reliable D call. The ends were cut back, 0 bases at V and 6 bases at J, with 9 bases in the middle. CDR3 length: 14 residues. From germline, CDR1 is GTSNPN and CDR2 SVGIG (reference sequence). The CDR3 DNA follows: TGTGCCTGGAGTGTACGGAGAGCTAATTCACCCCTCCACTTT. Its translation: CAWSVRRANSPLHF.

This clone appeared once. CDR3 residues: CASSEGQGENQPQHF. CDR3 in DNA: TGTGCCAGCAGTGAAGGGCAGGGAGAGAATCAGCCCCAGCATTTT. J is TRBJ1-5 and V is TRBV2; possibly TRBD1 for D (5 bases). V was cut by 1 base and J by 4 bases, with 11 bases left in between. In germline, CDR1 is SNHLY, CDR2 FYNNEI. CDR3 size: 15 residues.

The chain is built from TRBV6-5 and TRBJ1-1; no clear D. There are 12 residues in the CDR3. Germline V CDR1 and CDR2: MNHEY, SVGAGI. The V end lost 8 bases, the J end lost 7 bases, and 14 bases lay between the germline ends. The CDR3 is CASGRGLDEAFF. In DNA form, the CDR3 reads TGTGCCAGCGGGCGAGGGCTCGATGAAGCTTTCTTT.

The V call is TRBV11-3, the J call TRBJ1-2, with 7 bases matching TRBD1. The CDR3 is 13 amino acids. Per germline, CDR1 SGHNT and CDR2 YENEEA. The V segment lost 6 bases and the J segment 8 bases; nucleotides outside the gene matches: 9. The CDR3 sequence: CASSQGEETGYTF. DNA for the CDR3: TGTGCCAGCAGTCAGGGGGAGGAAACAGGCTACACCTTC.

In its sample, this clone was seen a few times. J is TRBJ2-2 and V is TRBV10-3, with D tentatively TRBD1 (6 bases). The V end lost 10 bases, the J end lost 4 bases, and 16 bases lay between the germline ends. The CDR3 totals 14 residues. The germline gives CDR1 ENHRY, CDR2 SYGVKD. CDR3 nucleotide sequence: TGTGCCACAGGGGCACCACGAGGCACCGGGGAGCTGTTTTTT. This gives the protein CATGAPRGTGELFF.